Listed below are T cell receptor beta chains from one sample, sequenced in a study of blood T cell repertoires in COVID-19. Data came from immunoSEQ multiplex PCR; TCRdb stores just in-frame clones and leaves some out. The sample carries about 86,000 clones, around four fifths recorded once. What was sequenced was peripheral blood. These receptors all come from a man aged 50 to 59 with acute or convalescent COVID-19. Both conserved end residues are part of each CDR3. The D gene is left open where the match is weak. Not all rows give a size; the values are once, few, many and, for expanded clones, a class.

j_gene | d_gene | abundance | v_gene | CDR3aa | CDR3nt
TRBJ1-1 | NA | NA | TRBV29-1 | CSVVGGAGRDTEAFF | TGCAGCGTTGTCGGGGGGGCAGGTCGGGACACTGAAGCTTTCTTT
TRBJ2-5 | NA | NA | TRBV18 | CASSPIPGETQYF | TGTGCCAGCTCACCTATACCGGGAGAGACCCAGTACTTC
TRBJ2-3 | TRBD2 | NA | TRBV14 | CASSPLAGGSTDTQYF | TGTGCCAGCAGCCCTCTAGCGGGGGGCAGCACAGATACGCAGTATTTT
TRBJ1-2 | NA | NA | TRBV28 | CASSQEGYNYGYTF | TGTGCCAGCAGCCAGGAGGGGTACAACTATGGCTACACCTTC
TRBJ1-6 | NA | NA | TRBV6-1 | CASSESRGLGNYSPLHF | TGTGCCAGCAGTGAATCACGGGGACTGGGAAACTATTCACCCCTCCACTTT
TRBJ2-5 | NA | NA | TRBV7-2 | CASSSRVQETQYF | TGTGCCAGCAGTTCCAGGGTCCAAGAGACCCAGTACTTC
TRBJ2-5 | NA | NA | TRBV9 | CASSPGRRETQYF | TGTGCCAGCAGCCCAGGCCGCAGGGAGACCCAGTACTTC
TRBJ2-1 | NA | NA | TRBV20-1 | CSASVGAGSYEQFF | TGCAGTGCTAGTGTTGGGGCAGGGTCATATGAGCAGTTCTTC
TRBJ2-1 | TRBD2 | NA | TRBV5-1 | CASSGGTSGPYNEQFF | TGCGCCAGCAGCGGGGGGACTAGCGGGCCTTACAATGAGCAGTTCTTC
TRBJ1-1 | TRBD1 | NA | TRBV6-5 | CASSGTGVSEAFF | TGTGCCAGCAGCGGTACAGGGGTGTCCGAAGCTTTCTTT
TRBJ2-5 | TRBD1 | NA | TRBV19 | CASSKTGGSETQYF | TGTGCCAGTAGTAAGACAGGGGGGAGTGAGACCCAGTACTTC
TRBJ1-5 | TRBD1 | NA | TRBV19 | CASSTVTGSSQPQHF | TGTGCCAGTAGTACCGTGACAGGGTCGAGCCAGCCCCAGCATTTT
TRBJ1-2 | TRBD1 | NA | TRBV12-3/TRBV12-4 | CASSWDRAWGYTF | TGTGCCAGCAGTTGGGACAGGGCTTGGGGCTACACCTTC
TRBJ1-6 | NA | NA | TRBV6-6 | CASGTGNNSPLHF | TGTGCCAGCGGAACAGGGAATAATTCACCCCTCCACTTT
TRBJ2-7 | NA | once | TRBV27 | CASSSPSSTYEQYF | TGTGCCAGCAGTTCACCTAGCTCCACCTACGAGCAGTACTTC
TRBJ2-7 | NA | NA | TRBV10-2 | CASRETGSSYEQYF | TGCGCCAGCAGAGAAACAGGGAGCTCCTACGAGCAGTACTTC
TRBJ1-4 | TRBD1 | NA | TRBV28 | CASRGRTGTNEKLFF | TGTGCCAGCAGGGGCCGGACAGGGACTAATGAAAAACTGTTTTTT
TRBJ1-6 | TRBD1 | NA | TRBV5-1 | CASSQGQTFSPLHF | TGCGCCAGCAGCCAGGGACAGACGTTTTCACCCCTCCACTTT
TRBJ1-2 | NA | NA | TRBV19 | CASSGLNYGYTF | TGTGCCAGTTCAGGACTGAACTATGGCTACACCTTC
TRBJ2-5 | NA | NA | TRBV7-2 | CASSQNGLNQETQYF | TGTGCCAGCAGTCAAAACGGACTGAATCAAGAGACCCAGTACTTC
TRBJ1-5 | NA | NA | TRBV28 | CASSLVQGGGNQPQHF | TGTGCCAGCAGTTTAGTACAGGGAGGGGGCAATCAGCCCCAGCATTTT
TRBJ1-1 | TRBD1 | NA | TRBV4-1 | CASSQDPHQGGGTEAFF | TGCGCCAGCAGCCAAGATCCCCACCAGGGGGGTGGCACTGAAGCTTTCTTT
TRBJ2-7 | NA | NA | TRBV18 | CASSPPAVTYEQYF | TGTGCCAGCTCACCACCGGCAGTTACCTACGAGCAGTACTTC
TRBJ1-1 | TRBD1 | NA | TRBV24-1 | CATSDFNRDRGAFF | TGTGCCACCAGTGATTTCAACCGGGACAGGGGAGCTTTCTTT
TRBJ2-3 | TRBD2 | NA | TRBV4-3 | CASSQDLTGGPLRADTQYF | TGCGCCAGCAGCCAAGATTTAACGGGGGGTCCCTTAAGGGCAGATACGCAGTATTTT
TRBJ1-2 | TRBD1 | NA | TRBV7-2 | CASSFPGQATYGYTF | TGTGCCAGCAGCTTTCCTGGACAGGCGACCTATGGCTACACCTTC
TRBJ2-1 | NA | NA | TRBV6-2/TRBV6-3 | CASSGDFSYNEQFF | TGTGCCAGCAGTGGAGACTTCTCCTACAATGAGCAGTTCTTC
TRBJ2-7 | NA | NA | TRBV19 | CASSIAGNHEQYF | TGTGCCAGTAGTATTGCAGGGAACCACGAGCAGTACTTC
TRBJ2-2 | NA | NA | TRBV21-1 | CASSKSKRELGGELFF | TGTGCCAGCAGCAAGAGTAAGCGGGAGCTGGGCGGGGAGCTGTTTTTT
TRBJ2-7 | TRBD2 | few | TRBV18 | CASSPGSGRLYEQYF | TGTGCCAGCTCACCAGGGAGCGGGAGACTATACGAGCAGTACTTC
TRBJ2-3 | TRBD1 | NA | TRBV6-2/TRBV6-3 | CASSYDGTATQSASTDTQYF | TGTGCCAGCAGTTACGACGGGACAGCAACCCAGTCCGCTAGCACAGATACGCAGTATTTT
TRBJ2-2 | NA | NA | TRBV7-9 | CASSRSVDTGELFF | TGTGCCAGCAGCAGAAGCGTGGACACCGGGGAGCTGTTTTTT
TRBJ1-5 | NA | NA | TRBV6-5 | CAVHERTFSNQPQHF | TGTGCCGTACATGAAAGGACATTTAGCAATCAGCCCCAGCATTTT
TRBJ2-1 | NA | few | TRBV2 | CASSPDRGEQFF | TGTGCCAGCAGTCCAGATCGGGGTGAGCAGTTCTTC
TRBJ2-5 | TRBD1 | NA | TRBV5-1 | CASRRGEGGGKETQYF | TGCGCCAGCAGAAGGGGAGAAGGGGGCGGAAAAGAGACCCAGTACTTC
TRBJ1-2 | TRBD1 | NA | TRBV5-5 | CASSLEWTGGPHGYTF | TGTGCCAGCAGCTTGGAATGGACAGGGGGTCCCCATGGCTACACCTTC
TRBJ1-1 | NA | NA | TRBV4-2 | CASSQQGSEAFF | TGTGCCAGCAGCCAACAGGGCTCTGAAGCTTTCTTT
TRBJ2-2 | NA | once | TRBV7-2 | CASSLGVATGELFF | TGTGCCAGCAGCTTAGGGGTAGCCACCGGGGAGCTGTTTTTT
TRBJ2-5 | TRBD2 | NA | TRBV5-1 | CASSWNSGRIQETQYF | TGCGCCAGCAGCTGGAATAGCGGGAGGATCCAAGAGACCCAGTACTTC
TRBJ2-7 | TRBD2 | NA | TRBV28 | CASSSSGSYEQYF | TGTGCCAGCAGTTCTAGCGGGAGCTACGAGCAGTACTTC
TRBJ2-1 | TRBD1 | NA | TRBV4-3 | CASSRGLGQTNNEQFF | TGCGCCAGCAGCCGAGGCTTGGGACAGACCAACAATGAGCAGTTCTTC
TRBJ1-2 | NA | few | TRBV29-1 | CSVGQVYGYTF | TGCAGCGTTGGACAGGTCTATGGCTACACCTTC
TRBJ2-7 | TRBD2 | NA | TRBV7-2 | CASSYLLAGGAEQYF | TGTGCCAGCAGCTACCTACTAGCGGGAGGCGCCGAGCAGTACTTC
TRBJ1-2 | NA | NA | TRBV28 | CASSEPGTDGYTF | TGTGCCAGCAGTGAACCGGGAACCGACGGCTACACCTTC
TRBJ1-1 | TRBD1 | once | TRBV6-5 | CASSYRDRGATEAFF | TGTGCCAGCAGTTACAGGGACAGGGGGGCCACTGAAGCTTTCTTT
TRBJ2-7 | TRBD2 | once | TRBV9 | CASSARGLAGGPGEQYF | TGTGCCAGCAGCGCCCGAGGACTAGCGGGGGGGCCCGGCGAGCAGTACTTC